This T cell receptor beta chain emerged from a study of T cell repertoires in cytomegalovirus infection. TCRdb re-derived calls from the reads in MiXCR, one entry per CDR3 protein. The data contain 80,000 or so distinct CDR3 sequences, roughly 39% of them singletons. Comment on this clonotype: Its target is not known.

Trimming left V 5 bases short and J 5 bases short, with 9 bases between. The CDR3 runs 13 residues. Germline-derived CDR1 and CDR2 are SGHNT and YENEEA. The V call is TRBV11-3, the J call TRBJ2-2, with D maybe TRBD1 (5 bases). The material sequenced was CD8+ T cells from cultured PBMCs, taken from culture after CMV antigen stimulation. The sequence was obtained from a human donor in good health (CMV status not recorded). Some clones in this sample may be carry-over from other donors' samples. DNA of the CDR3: TGTGCCAGCAGCCCCAGGGAAACCGGGGAGCTGTTTTTT. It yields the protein CASSPRETGELFF.